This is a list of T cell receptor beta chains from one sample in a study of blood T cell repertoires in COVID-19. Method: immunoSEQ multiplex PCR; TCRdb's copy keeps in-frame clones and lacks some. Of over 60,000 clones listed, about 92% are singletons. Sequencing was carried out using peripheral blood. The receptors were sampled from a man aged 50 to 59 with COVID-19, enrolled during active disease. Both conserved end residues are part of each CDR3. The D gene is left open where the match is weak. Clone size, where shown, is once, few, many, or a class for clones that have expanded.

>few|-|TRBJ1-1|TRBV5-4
TGTGCCAGCAGCTTGATCGGGGTGAACACTGAAGCTTTCTTT
CASSLIGVNTEAFF
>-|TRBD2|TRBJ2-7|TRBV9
TGTGCCAGCAGCCGGACTAGCGGGAGAGCCGAGCAGTACTTC
CASSRTSGRAEQYF
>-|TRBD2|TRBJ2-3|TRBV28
TGTGCCAGCAGAACAACTAGCGGGAGAGGGGGTACGCAGTATTTT
CASRTTSGRGGTQYF
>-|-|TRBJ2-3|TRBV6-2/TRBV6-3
TGTGCCAGCAGCCGCTCGGGGGAGACAGATACGCAGTATTTT
CASSRSGETDTQYF
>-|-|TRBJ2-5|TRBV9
TGTGCCAGCAGCCCCCGGGTGGGCCCGGGGTTATTTGCGGAGACCCAGTACTTC
CASSPRVGPGLFAETQYF
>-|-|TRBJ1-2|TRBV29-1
TGCAGCGTAGACCCCGGAGGGGAGCTGAGCTACACCTTC
CSVDPGGELSYTF
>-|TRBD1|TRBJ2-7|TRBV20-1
TGCAGTGCTAGTGGGACAGGCTCCTACGAGCAGTACTTC
CSASGTGSYEQYF
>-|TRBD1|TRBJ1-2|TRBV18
TGTGCCAGCTCACCGAGTACAGGGGGTCGTGGCTACACCTTC
CASSPSTGGRGYTF
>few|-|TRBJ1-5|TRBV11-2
TGTGCCAGCAGCTTCCAGGGTAGCAATCAGCCCCAGCATTTT
CASSFQGSNQPQHF
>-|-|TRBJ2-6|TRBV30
TGTGCCTGGAGTGCGGGTTCTGGGGCCAACGTCCTGACTTTC
CAWSAGSGANVLTF
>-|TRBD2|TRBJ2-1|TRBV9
TGTGCCAGCAGGGCAATGCTTACCAGCGGGAGCTCCAATGAGCAGTTCTTC
CASRAMLTSGSSNEQFF
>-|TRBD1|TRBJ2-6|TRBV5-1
TGCGCCAGCAGCGACGGGACAGGGGGCAGTGGGGCCAACGTCCTGACTTTC
CASSDGTGGSGANVLTF
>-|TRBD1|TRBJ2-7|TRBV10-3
TGTGCCATCAGGGACCGGGACAGGGCCTACGAGCAGTACTTC
CAIRDRDRAYEQYF
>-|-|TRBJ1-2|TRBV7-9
TGTGCCAGCAGCACAAACAGGGATCACTATGGCTACACCTTC
CASSTNRDHYGYTF
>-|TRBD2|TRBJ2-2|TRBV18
TGTGCCAGCTCACCACCGGGACTAGATGGCGGGGAGCTGTTTTTT
CASSPPGLDGGELFF
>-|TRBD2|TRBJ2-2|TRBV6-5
TGTGCCACCTCCCGCGGGACTAGCGGTACCGGGGAGCTGTTTTTT
CATSRGTSGTGELFF
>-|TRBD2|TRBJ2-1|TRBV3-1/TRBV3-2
TGTGCCAGCAGCCAGAACGGGAGGGAATACAATGAGCAGTTCTTC
CASSQNGREYNEQFF
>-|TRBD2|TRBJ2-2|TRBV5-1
TGCGCCAGCAGCTTGAGGGCACCTAGCGGCTCCACCGGGGAGCTGTTTTTT
CASSLRAPSGSTGELFF
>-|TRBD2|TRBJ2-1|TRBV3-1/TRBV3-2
TGTGCCAGCAGCCACCTTAGCGGGAGAGGGGCCTACAATGAGCAGTTCTTC
CASSHLSGRGAYNEQFF
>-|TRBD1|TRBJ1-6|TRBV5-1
TGCGCCAGCAGCTTGGCTGGGGACAGGCGTTATTCACCCCTCCACTTT
CASSLAGDRRYSPLHF
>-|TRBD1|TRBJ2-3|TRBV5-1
TGCGCCAGCAGCCCTCCGGGACAGGGGGCTTTAGATACGCAGTATTTT
CASSPPGQGALDTQYF
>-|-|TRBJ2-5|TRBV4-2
TGTGCCAGCAGCCAAGAGTATGTGACTAACAACCAAGAGACCCAGTACTTC
CASSQEYVTNNQETQYF
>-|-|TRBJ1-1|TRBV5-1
TGCGTCAGCAGCTTAAGGGGAGGCACTGAAGCTTTCTTT
CVSSLRGGTEAFF
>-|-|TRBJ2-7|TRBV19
TGTGCCAGTAGTCCTGCGGGACGGATGACCTCCTACGAGCAGTACTTC
CASSPAGRMTSYEQYF
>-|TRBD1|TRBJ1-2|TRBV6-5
TGTGCCAGCAGTCTCAGGGGGCGAGGCTACACCTTC
CASSLRGRGYTF
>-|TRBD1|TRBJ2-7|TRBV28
TGTGCCAGCAGTTTAAATTACGTTAGGGGGCGCTTCCACGAGCAGTACTTC
CASSLNYVRGRFHEQYF
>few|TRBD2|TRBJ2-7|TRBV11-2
TGTGCCAGCAGACTCCTTAGGGGCGGGAGGATCTACGAGCAGTACTTC
CASRLLRGGRIYEQYF
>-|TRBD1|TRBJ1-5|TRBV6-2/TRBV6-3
TGTGCCAGCAGTCGCGGCCAGGGACAGGGGATGGCGGGCAATCAGCCCCAGCATTTT
CASSRGQGQGMAGNQPQHF
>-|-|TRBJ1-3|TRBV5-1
TGCGCCAGCAGCTTGATGAGCTCTGGAAACACCATATATTTT
CASSLMSSGNTIYF
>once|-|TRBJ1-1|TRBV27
TGTGCCAGCAGTTTAATCCGCCAGGCCAAGAACACTGAAGCTTTCTTT
CASSLIRQAKNTEAFF
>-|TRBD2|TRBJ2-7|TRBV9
TGTGCCAGCACCGGGGGAGCGGGGGCCTACGAGCAGTACTTC
CASTGGAGAYEQYF
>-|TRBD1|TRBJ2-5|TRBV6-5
TGTGCCAGCAGGAGGGGGCCTCAAGAGACCCAGTACTTC
CASRRGPQETQYF
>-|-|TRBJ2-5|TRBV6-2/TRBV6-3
TGTGCCAGCAGTTATTACCGGAGGGAGACCCAGTACTTC
CASSYYRRETQYF
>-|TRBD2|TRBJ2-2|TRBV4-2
TGTGCCAGCAGCCAAGGACTAGCGGGGGGCACCGGGGAGCTGTTTTTT
CASSQGLAGGTGELFF
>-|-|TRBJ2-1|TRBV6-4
TGTGCCAGCAGTGCCGGACTCCCCAATGAGCAGTTCTTC
CASSAGLPNEQFF
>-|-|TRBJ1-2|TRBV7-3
TGTGCCAGCAGCTTTAACAGGGACTATGGCTACACCTTC
CASSFNRDYGYTF
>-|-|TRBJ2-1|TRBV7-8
TGTGCCAGCAGCCTCCGACTAGTTCGAAAGCGTGAGCAGTTCTTC
CASSLRLVRKREQFF
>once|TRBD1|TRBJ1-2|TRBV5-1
TGCGCCAGCAGCCCGGGGGACAGACATTATGGCTACACCTTC
CASSPGDRHYGYTF
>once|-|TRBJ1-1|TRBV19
TGTGCCAGTACCCCCAATATACAAATGAACACTGAAGCTTTCTTT
CASTPNIQMNTEAFF
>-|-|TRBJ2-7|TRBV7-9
TGTGCCAGCAGCAGGCCTCTGAATGCTGCGGTCGAGCAGTACTTC
CASSRPLNAAVEQYF
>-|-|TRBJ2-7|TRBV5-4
TGTGCCAGCAGCTTCGGGTCAGCCTACGAGCAGTACTTC
CASSFGSAYEQYF